The 20 T cell receptor beta chains listed next were all sequenced from one sample in a study of blood T cells in healthy people across ages. With a J-beta primer mix and a sample-barcoded 5' primer, a second PCR ran 7 to 11 cycles. One entry per CDR3 protein, called by TCRdb with MiXCR from the 5' RACE reads. The repertoire consists of some 1.5 million distinct CDR3 sequences, with about 28% occurring once and the leading ten covering approximately 7.7%. Sequencing was carried out using blood. The receptors come from a woman aged 30 to 39 in good health.

The sample holds many counts of this clonotype. The chain has TRBV7-9 and TRBJ2-5; possibly TRBD2 for D (5 bases). The CDR3 is 15 residues long. The germline V and J ends were trimmed by 5 bases and 0 bases, with 13 bases remaining between them. Germline V gene sequence: CDR1 SEHNR, CDR2 FQNEAQ (reference sequence). DNA for the CDR3: TGTGCCAGCAGCAAGGAGCTAGCAGACCAAGAGACCCAGTACTTC. As protein: CASSKELADQETQYF.

The chain joins TRBV30 to TRBJ2-5; 10 nucleotides line up with TRBD2. Germline V gene sequence: CDR1 GTSNPN, CDR2 SVGIG (reference sequence). With 4 bases clipped from V and 4 bases from J, the junction kept 15 bases outside the gene matches. The CDR3 loop spans 17 amino acids. The CDR3 sequence: CAWIVGAGLAERETQYF. The CDR3 DNA reads TGTGCCTGGATTGTCGGGGCAGGACTAGCGGAGAGAGAGACCCAGTACTTC. Looking up the rest from reference TRBV30 and TRBJ2-5 gives the full variable domain: SQTIHQWPATLVQPVGSPLSLECTVEGTSNPNLYWYRQAAGRGLQLLFYSVGIGQISSEVPQNLSASRPQDRQFILSSKKLLLSDSGFYLCAWIVGAGLAERETQYFGPGTRLLVL.

At least ten counts were recorded for this clonotype. The chain uses TRBV4-1 and TRBJ2-1; 8 nucleotides match TRBD1. The CDR3 consists of 19 residues. V was clipped by 2 bases and J by 1 base; unmatched bases: 13. Germline values: CDR1 MGHRA, CDR2 YSYEKL. The CDR3 DNA follows: TGCGCCAGCAGCCAAAACAGGGGGAGTCATCCTACGTCCTACAATGAGCAGTTCTTC. Translating it yields CASSQNRGSHPTSYNEQFF.

This clonotype was observed a few times. The chain employs TRBV12-5 and TRBJ2-1; D not resolved. Germline CDR1 reads LGHNT; CDR2 reads FRNRAP. V dropped 3 bases and J dropped 2 bases, with 14 bases sitting between them. The CDR3 sequence is 16 residues long. CDR3 residues: CASGFLLGGAYNEQFF. The CDR3 nucleotides are TGTGCTAGTGGTTTCCTTCTAGGTGGCGCCTACAATGAGCAGTTCTTC.

This clonotype was observed a few times. The chain employs TRBV12-3 or TRBV12-4 and TRBJ2-2; D gene ambiguous. V was cut by 1 base and J by 6 bases, with 9 bases left in between. The CDR3 is 14 residues long. The CDR3 region is CASSLGRVAGELFF. The CDR3 DNA follows: TGTGCCAGCAGTTTAGGTAGGGTCGCCGGGGAGCTGTTTTTT.

The chain combines TRBV20-1 with TRBJ2-1; 13 nucleotides match TRBD2. The length of the CDR3 is 17 residues. Losses at the gene ends were 0 bases for V and 2 bases for J; bases not matched to a gene: 4. The germline gives CDR1 DFQATT, CDR2 SNEGSKA (reference sequence). CDR3 DNA: TGCAGTGCTAGAGAACTAGCGGGGGGGAGAACCTACAATGAGCAGTTCTTC. Amino acid sequence: CSARELAGGRTYNEQFF.

This clonotype was detected a few times. This chain joins TRBV12-3 or TRBV12-4 and TRBJ1-1, with D perhaps TRBD1 (5 bases). There are 18 residues in the CDR3. The ends were cut back, 4 bases at V and 1 base at J, with 22 bases in the middle. CDR3 loop: CASSYGPMMGLKNTEAFF. CDR3 DNA sequence: TGTGCCAGCAGTTACGGACCCATGATGGGGCTAAAGAACACTGAAGCTTTCTTT.

The chain employs TRBV10-2 and TRBJ2-1; TRBD2 is a possible D gene (6 bases). Trimming stripped 8 bases from V and 10 bases from J, with 18 bases between. CDR3 length: 13 amino acids. Germline V gives CDR1 WSHSY, CDR2 SAAADI. Here the CDR3 reads CASSIGLRVEQFF. The CDR3 region has the DNA TGCGCCAGCTCGATCGGACTACGGGTCGAGCAGTTCTTC.

At least ten counts were recorded for this clonotype. The V call is TRBV12-3 or TRBV12-4, the J call TRBJ2-1, with TRBD1 identical over 7 bases. CDR3 length: 12 amino acids. Trimming cost V 6 bases and J 15 bases; bases outside gene matches: 11. For the CDR3, the DNA is TGTGCCAGCAGCAGCTTATGGGACAGCAGGTTCTTC. Translating it yields CASSSLWDSRFF.

V is TRBV2 and J is TRBJ2-5, with a weak D call TRBD1 (5 bases). CDR1 SNHLY and CDR2 FYNNEI come from the germline V gene. Trimming stripped 2 bases from V and 5 bases from J, with 9 bases between. The CDR3 contains 13 residues. The CDR3 protein is CASSEIGAETQYF. In nucleotides, the CDR3 is TGTGCCAGCAGTGAAATAGGGGCGGAGACCCAGTACTTC.

This clonotype was recorded many times. The rearrangement joins TRBV6-6 to TRBJ2-7; maybe TRBD1 (7 bases). The CDR3 sequence is 14 residues long. The V end was cut by 10 bases, the J end by 2 bases, with 18 bases between. Germline V lookup: CDR1 MNHNY, CDR2 SVGAGI (reference sequence). CDR3 in amino acids: CATEAGGSAYEQYF. Written as DNA, the CDR3 is TGTGCCACCGAGGCAGGGGGGTCAGCCTACGAGCAGTACTTC.

This clonotype came up once. A much more abundant neighbour one base away suggests this may be a read error. This chain uses TRBV29-1 with TRBJ2-7; D is unclear. Germline V gene data show CDR1 as SQVTM and CDR2 as ANQGSEA. Trimming took off 4 bases at V and 7 bases at J, with 11 bases between the two ends. The CDR3 spans 11 residues. The CDR3 here is CSVAEYNEQYF. DNA of the CDR3: TGCAGCGTTGCGGAGTACAATGAGCAGTACTTC.

This sequence joins TRBV10-2 and TRBJ2-7; the match to TRBD2 covers 9 bases. TRBJ2-5 explains the end of the DNA better; the J call may be wrong. The CDR3 is made up of 15 amino acids. Per the germline V gene, CDR1 is WSHSY and CDR2 is SAAADI. The DNA for the CDR3 is TGCGCCAGCAGTGAGAGCGGGGGGCCGGGGGAGACCCAGTACTTC. It translates to CASSESGGPGETQYF.

Many counts were recorded for this clonotype. The chain uses TRBV29-1 and TRBJ2-1; 9 bases are shared with TRBD2. Germline V gives CDR1 SQVTM, CDR2 ANQGSEA. V lost 2 bases, J lost 4 bases, and 3 bases stayed unmatched. CDR3 length: 14 residues. The CDR3 sequence is CSVERGLAYNEQFF. In DNA form, the CDR3 reads TGCAGCGTTGAAAGGGGACTAGCATACAATGAGCAGTTCTTC.

The table lists this clonotype with a few counts. The CDR3 DNA reads TGTGCCATCAGTGAGACAGACCAAGAGACCCAGTTCTTC. It yields the protein CAISETDQETQFF. This sequence joins TRBV10-3 and TRBJ2-5; D is ambiguous. The J call may be wrong; the DNA end is better matched by TRBJ2-1. This CDR3 has 13 amino acids. Per germline, CDR1 ENHRY and CDR2 SYGVKD.

This clonotype was seen repeatedly, ten times or more. This chain joins TRBV28 and TRBJ2-7, with TRBD1 matching over 8 bases. With V trimmed by 6 bases and J by 6 bases, 7 bases remained unmatched. The CDR3 sequence is 13 residues long. CDR1 and CDR2 (germline): MDHEN, SYDVKM. The CDR3 is CASRSAGGREQYF. The DNA for the CDR3 is TGTGCCAGCAGGTCGGCAGGGGGCCGCGAGCAGTACTTC. The whole variable domain, remainder taken from reference TRBV28 and TRBJ2-7, is DVKVTQSSRYLVKRTGEKVFLECVQDMDHENMFWYRQDPGLGLRLIYFSYDVKMKEKGDIPEGYSVSREKKERFSLILESASTNQTSMYLCASRSAGGREQYFGPGTRLTVT.

V and J are TRBV5-1 and TRBJ2-7; maybe TRBD1 (6 bases). Trimming left V 4 bases short and J 2 bases short, with 16 bases between. This CDR3 region has 15 residues. Germline CDR1 and CDR2: SGHRS and YFSETQ. The CDR3 is CASSATGTLTYEQYF. CDR3 DNA: TGCGCCAGCAGCGCGACCGGGACACTGACCTACGAGCAGTACTTC.

This clonotype turned up a few times. For the CDR3, the DNA is TGTGCCAGCAGTTTTAGGACGAACCAAGAGACCCAGTTCTTC. Translated, it gives CASSFRTNQETQFF. This chain links TRBV12-3 or TRBV12-4 with TRBJ2-1; the D is unclear. CDR3 length equals 14 residues. The V end was cut by 3 bases, the J end by 13 bases, with 19 bases between.

The genes are TRBV27 and TRBJ2-1; tentative D call: TRBD1 (5 bases). The CDR3 covers 13 residues. V was trimmed by 5 bases and J by 5 bases, leaving 10 bases between them. The germline V gene encodes CDR1 MNHEY and CDR2 SMNVEV (reference sequence). The CDR3 spells CASSATGNNEQFF. CDR3 nucleotides: TGTGCCAGCAGTGCAACAGGAAACAATGAGCAGTTCTTC.

The V and J genes are TRBV30 and TRBJ2-1; D unresolved. CDR3 size: 10 residues. Germline CDR1 and CDR2: GTSNPN and SVGIG (reference sequence). The V end was cut by 7 bases, the J end by 5 bases, with 6 bases between. CDR3 sequence reads: CAFENNEQFF. For the CDR3, the DNA is TGTGCCTTCGAGAACAATGAGCAGTTCTTC.